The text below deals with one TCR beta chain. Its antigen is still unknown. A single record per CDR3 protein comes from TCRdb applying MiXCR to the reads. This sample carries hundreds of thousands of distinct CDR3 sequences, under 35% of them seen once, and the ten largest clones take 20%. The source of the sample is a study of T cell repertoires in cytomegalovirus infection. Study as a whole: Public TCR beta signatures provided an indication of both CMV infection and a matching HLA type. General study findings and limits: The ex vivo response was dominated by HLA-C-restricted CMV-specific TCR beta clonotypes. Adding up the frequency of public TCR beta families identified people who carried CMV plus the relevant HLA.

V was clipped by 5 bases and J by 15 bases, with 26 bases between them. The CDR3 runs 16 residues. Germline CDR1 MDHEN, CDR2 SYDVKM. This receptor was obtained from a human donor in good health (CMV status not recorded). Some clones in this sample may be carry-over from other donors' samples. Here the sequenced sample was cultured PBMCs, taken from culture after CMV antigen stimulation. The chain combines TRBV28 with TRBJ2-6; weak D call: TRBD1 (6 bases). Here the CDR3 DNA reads TGTGCCAGCAGTCGGCAGGGACAACAAACGTCAAGGGACCTGACTTTC. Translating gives CASSRQGQQTSRDLTF.